The 22 T cell receptor beta chains in this list originate from one sample, sequenced in a study of blood T cell repertoires in COVID-19. TCRdb's table, derived via immunoSEQ multiplex PCR, lists solely in-frame clones and lacks some. The data contain 50,000 to 65,000 clones, roughly 92% of them singletons. Sample: peripheral blood. The receptors originated from a human donor in a cohort sampled during active COVID-19.

The chain employs TRBV9 and TRBJ2-2; 7 nucleotides match TRBD2. CDR1 is SGDLS, CDR2 YYNGEE, per germline. Losses at the gene ends were 0 bases for V and 6 bases for J; bases not matched to a gene: 5. The CDR3 runs 15 residues. CDR3 nucleotide sequence: TGTGCCAGCAGCGTAGGCCGGGACTATTCCGGGGAGCTGTTTTTT. Translation gives CASSVGRDYSGELFF.

In regard to this clone: Relative to the germline gene, one junction end is altered; a read error may explain this. The chain links TRBV15 to TRBJ1-5; D is uncertain. In germline, CDR1 is LNHNV, CDR2 YYDKDF (reference sequence). This CDR3 is built from 14 residues. CDR3 bases: TGTGCCACCAGCAGAGAGGCGGCGGGGTCCGATCAAAATTTT. This encodes CATSREAAGSDQNF.

The V gene is TRBV6-6, the J gene TRBJ1-1; tentative D call: TRBD1 (6 bases). The V gene's germline CDR1 is MNHNY and CDR2 SVGAGI (reference sequence). The CDR3 has 16 amino acids. V dropped 2 bases and J dropped 6 bases, with 19 bases sitting between them. CDR3 in amino acids: CASSYNPTGLDSEAFF. The CDR3, as DNA: TGTGCCAGCAGTTACAACCCGACAGGCCTGGACTCTGAAGCTTTCTTT.

The chain couples TRBV28 to TRBJ2-6; 7 positions match TRBD1. The length of the CDR3 is 17 residues. After removal of 6 bases from V and 4 bases from J, the junction contained 12 bases not matched to a gene. Looked up from germline, CDR1 is MDHEN and CDR2 is SYDVKM. The CDR3 DNA reads as TGTGCCAGCAGCCGACCACCACAGGGGTCGGGGGCCAACGTCCTGACTTTC. It translates to CASSRPPQGSGANVLTF.

Only one count was recorded for this clone. The chain uses TRBV21-1 and TRBJ2-5; TRBD1 is the table's D call and was not checked against the DNA. TRBV21-1 is classified as a pseudogene. There are 14 residues in the CDR3. The CDR3 is CASSKTPGQETQYF. The CDR3 DNA reads TGTGCCAGCAGCAAGACCCCAGGCCAAGAGACCCAGTACTTC.

This chain joins TRBV4-1 and TRBJ2-3, with D perhaps TRBD2 (5 bases). This CDR3 is 16 amino acids long. Germline CDR1 and CDR2: MGHRA and YSYEKL. The V end lost 0 bases, the J end lost 7 bases, and 17 bases lay between the germline ends. CDR3 amino acids: CASSQDLAPRTNTQYF. CDR3 nucleotides: TGCGCCAGCAGCCAAGATCTAGCCCCAAGGACGAATACGCAGTATTTT.

The rearrangement joins TRBV27 to TRBJ1-5, with D uncertain. This CDR3 region has 14 residues. The germline V and J ends were trimmed by 6 bases and 2 bases, with 11 bases remaining between them. CDR1 is MNHEY and CDR2 is SMNVEV in the germline V gene (reference sequence). The chain's CDR3 is CASSLRPGNQPQHF. In DNA, the CDR3 is TGTGCCAGCAGCCTTCGTCCCGGCAATCAGCCCCAGCATTTT.

V and J are TRBV7-3 and TRBJ2-2, with D perhaps TRBD2 (5 bases). In germline, CDR1 is SGHTA, CDR2 FQGTGA. V was shortened by 2 bases and J by 1 base, with 14 bases between the two germline ends. This CDR3 comprises 17 residues. CDR3 bases: TGTGCCAGCAGCTTACGTCCGGGGTTTTGGAACACCGGGGAGCTGTTTTTT. Protein product: CASSLRPGFWNTGELFF.

In its sample, this clone was seen a few times. V gene TRBV3-1 (or the pseudogene TRBV3-2) combines with J gene TRBJ1-4; tentatively, D is TRBD1 (5 bases). The CDR3 is 13 amino acids. Per the germline V gene, CDR1 is LGHDT and CDR2 is YNNKEL (reference sequence). The ends were cut back, 4 bases at V and 7 bases at J, with 10 bases in the middle. In DNA, the CDR3 is TGTGCCAGCAGCCTAGGGACTGTTGAAAAACTGTTTTTT. Protein product: CASSLGTVEKLFF.

The V call is TRBV12-5, the J call TRBJ2-1; TRBD2 agrees at 8 bases. The germline V gene encodes CDR1 LGHNT and CDR2 FRNRAP. V was clipped by 8 bases and J by 5 bases; unmatched bases: 11. This CDR3 spans 15 amino acids. The CDR3 loop is CASTPSGLGNNEQFF. The CDR3 DNA reads as TGTGCTAGTACGCCCTCGGGACTAGGAAACAATGAGCAGTTCTTC.

The chain combines TRBV13 with TRBJ2-7, with D possibly being TRBD1 (5 bases). Trimming shortened V by 1 base and J by 3 bases, and 19 bases separated the two germline ends. This CDR3 region has 17 residues. In germline, CDR1 is PRHDT, CDR2 FYEKMQ (reference sequence). The CDR3 region has the DNA TGTGCCAGCAGCTTAGCCCCCGCCGACAGTTCTTACTACGAGCAGTACTTC. Its translation is CASSLAPADSSYYEQYF.

This sequence joins TRBV7-3 and TRBJ1-2, with TRBD1 matching 11 bases. This CDR3 has 15 residues. CDR1 is SGHTA and CDR2 is FQGTGA in the germline V gene. Losses at the gene ends were 1 base for V and 7 bases for J; bases not matched to a gene: 5. The DNA for the CDR3 is TGTGCCAGCAGCTTAAGCCCTGGGACAGGGGGTGGCTACACCTTC. Translating it yields CASSLSPGTGGGYTF. The full variable domain, rest sourced from reference TRBV7-3 and TRBJ1-2, is GAGVSQTPSNKVTEKGKYVELRCDPISGHTALYWYRQSLGQGPEFLIYFQGTGAADDSGLPNDRFFAVRPEGSVSTLKIQRTERGDSAVYLCASSLSPGTGGGYTFGSGTRLTVV.

This chain uses TRBV5-1 with TRBJ2-7; weak D call: TRBD1 (5 bases). The CDR3 is 13 residues long. Trimming pared 4 bases from V and 5 bases from J, leaving 13 bases between. Germline values: CDR1 SGHRS, CDR2 YFSETQ. CDR3 amino acids: CASSAQAGNEQYF. The CDR3 DNA reads as TGCGCCAGCAGCGCCCAAGCAGGGAACGAGCAGTACTTC. The full variable domain, completed using reference TRBV5-1 and TRBJ2-7, is KAGVTQTPRYLIKTRGQQVTLSCSPISGHRSVSWYQQTPGQGLQFLFEYFSETQRNKGNFPGRFSGRQFSNSRSEMNVSTLELGDSALYLCASSAQAGNEQYFGPGTRLTVT.

V is TRBV30 and J is TRBJ2-7, with TRBD1 matching 7 bases. The CDR3 length is 15 residues. Germline assignment: CDR1 GTSNPN and CDR2 SVGIG (reference sequence). V trimming: 3 bases; J trimming: 4 bases; junction bases outside the gene matches: 12. The DNA for the CDR3 is TGTGCCTGGAGGGGGACAGAAAAAGGTGGATACGAGCAGTACTTC. This gives the protein CAWRGTEKGGYEQYF.

This chain joins TRBV7-9 and TRBJ1-4; 7 positions match TRBD1. The CDR3 is made up of 16 amino acids. Trimming at V came to 5 bases and at J to 7 bases, leaving 13 bases not matched to a gene. The germline gives CDR1 SEHNR, CDR2 FQNEAQ (reference sequence). The CDR3 protein is CASSVDQGDYREKLFF. Written as DNA, the CDR3 is TGTGCCAGCAGCGTCGACCAGGGGGATTATCGTGAAAAACTGTTTTTT.

This clone has only a few counts. The chain combines TRBV5-6 with TRBJ1-2; 7 nucleotides line up with TRBD1. The CDR3 length is 14 residues. Trimming cost V 5 bases and J 0 bases; bases outside gene matches: 4. Germline CDR1 SGHDT, CDR2 YYEEEE. CDR3 region: CASSSGGANYGYTF. The CDR3, as DNA: TGTGCCAGCAGTTCAGGGGGAGCTAACTATGGCTACACCTTC.

The chain carries TRBV5-4 and TRBJ2-1; 8 nucleotides agree with TRBD1. CDR1 SGHNT and CDR2 YYREEE come from the germline V gene (reference sequence). V gave up 4 bases and J gave up 8 bases; unmatched junction bases: 5. The CDR3 is 13 amino acids. For the CDR3, the DNA is TGTGCCAGCAGCACCGGACAGGGTGATGAGCAGTTCTTC. It translates to CASSTGQGDEQFF. The full variable domain, its missing parts supplied by reference TRBV5-4 and TRBJ2-1, is ETGVTQSPTHLIKTRGQQVTLRCSSQSGHNTVSWYQQALGQGPQFIFQYYREEENGRGNFPPRFSGLQFPNYSSELNVNALELDDSALYLCASSTGQGDEQFFGPGTRLTVL.

The CDR3, as DNA: TGTGCCAGCAGTTCTAGTTACGAGCAGTACTTC. As protein: CASSSSYEQYF. The V gene is TRBV27, the J gene TRBJ2-7, with D unclear. Trimming took 4 bases from V and 4 from J, leaving 5 bases between them. The CDR3 runs to 11 residues. The germline V gene has CDR1 MNHEY and CDR2 SMNVEV (reference sequence).

This chain connects TRBV2 to TRBJ1-5, with 7 bases fitting TRBD1. Losses at the gene ends were 8 bases for V and 4 bases for J; bases not matched to a gene: 11. CDR1 and CDR2 (germline): SNHLY, FYNNEI. This CDR3 spans 15 amino acids. CDR3 in DNA: TGTGCCAGCGTCCAGGGGACAGCATCTAATCAGCCCCAGCATTTT. This codes for CASVQGTASNQPQHF.

The chain is built from TRBV11-1 and TRBJ2-7; 8 bases match TRBD1. Looked up from germline, CDR1 is SGHAT and CDR2 is FQDESV (reference sequence). The CDR3 has 14 amino acids. Trimming took 5 bases from V and 4 from J; bases not matched to a gene: 7. The CDR3 spells CASSTGTGQYEQYF. The CDR3 bases are TGTGCCAGCAGCACCGGGACAGGTCAGTACGAGCAGTACTTC.

The chain combines TRBV7-9 with TRBJ1-2; D remains unclear. V lost 5 bases and J 8 bases, leaving 21 bases between the germline ends. This CDR3 comprises 15 residues. Germline CDR1 SEHNR, CDR2 FQNEAQ (reference sequence). In nucleotides, the CDR3 is TGTGCCAGCAGCCCTGGATCACTGACTCTGGCAGGCTACACCTTC. As protein: CASSPGSLTLAGYTF.

The CDR3 loop reads CASSLPGAYSPLHF. For the CDR3, the DNA is TGTGCCAGCAGCTTGCCAGGGGCTTACTCACCCCTCCACTTT. The chain combines TRBV5-6 with TRBJ1-6; TRBD1 is a possible D gene (6 bases). The CDR3 contains 14 residues. Germline V lookup: CDR1 SGHDT, CDR2 YYEEEE. Deletions cut 1 base from V and 10 bases from J, with 12 bases between.